This T cell receptor beta chain was identified during a study of CD8 T cells in Susac syndrome (dated by TCRdb to the late 2010s). Concerning the study at large: Of the Susac syndrome patients who were sequenced, under ten were in clinical remission while 5 or 6 had clinically active disease. At blood withdrawal, Susac syndrome patients were therapy-naive, treated with corticosteroids (with IVIg additionally given to some), or treated with IVIg alone. Repertoire sequencing was used to test whether CD8+ T cell activation and differentiation in Susac syndrome was antigen driven. What the research found in general, with its limitations: The TCR sequencing and HLA analysis was acknowledged to have included a relatively small number of individuals. In the CD4+ T cell repertoire of Susac syndrome patients, clonal expansion was not detected.

Comment on this clonotype: What this receptor recognizes is not known. Base qualities are not recorded, but no much larger clone differs from it by a single base.

The CDR3 contains 13 residues, cysteine and phenylalanine counted. Only the CDR3 part of the read is kept: 39 bases, read in frame from the first base. CDR1 SQVTM and CDR2 ANQGSEA were looked up in the germline V gene. RNA was extracted with the RNeasy kit and 0.5 to 1 ug was reverse transcribed using random hexamers. The immunoSEQ multiplex PCR assay, which covers 54 Vbeta and 13 Jbeta segments, was used to amplify TCR beta CDR3 regions. PCR amplification bias was corrected using a synthetic template baseline for primer optimization and computational correction. As for how the authors treated the data: Reads were assigned to V, D and J genes according to IMGT and analyzed in immunoSEQ Analyzer, with only productive sequences retained. Clonality was calculated as one minus the Shannon entropy normalized by log2 of the number of productive unique sequences. For each patient and control, public and private clones were evaluated among the 100 most prevalent clones. Clones were defined as Susac-specific when absent from the healthy and MS cohorts, from fewer than 1,200 published viral clones and from other ImmuneACCESS disease sequences. TCRdb reworked the public reads: Q25 trimming with fastp, MiXCR clone assembly, productive beta chains retained. Each entry merges the rows of one CDR3 protein and shows their most common DNA and genes. The V and J calls follow TCRdb's processing rather than the paper's. Recorded for this sample are around 170,000 distinct CDR3 sequences; approximately 94% of them occurred a single time. In total, the top ten clones hold 0.098% of the sample.

Peripheral blood CD8+ and CD4+ T cells from healthy donors, Susac syndrome patients and multiple sclerosis patients were profiled using high-throughput TCR beta sequencing. Recently defined diagnostic criteria for definite or probable disease were met by the Susac syndrome patients. Bulk CD8+ and CD4+ T cells were purified by magnetic negative isolation, whereas CD8+ TEMRA cells were enriched by FACS. Blood was collected in EDTA tubes and processed within 24 hours, with PBMCs isolated through density gradient centrifugation. PBMCs destined for TCR sequencing were cryopreserved in liquid nitrogen and later thawed in a 37 °C water bath. A purity of at least 90% was achieved for sorted or isolated CD4+, CD8+ and CD8+ TEMRA cells.

The sample comprised CD4+ T cells from PBMCs. This TCR was recovered from a human donor with Susac syndrome. Here the chain combines TRBV29-1 and TRBJ2-1; matching of 6 bases hints at TRBD2 as the D gene. The CDR3 reads CSFGRRGGNEQFF. DNA sequence: TGCAGTTTTGGGCGGAGGGGAGGCAATGAGCAGTTCTTC.